This section outlines one TCR beta chain sequence together with its context. What it binds is unknown. Amplification targeted the TCR beta CDR3 regions, with RNA transcripts as the source material. The library came from an HTBI-primed first-round RT-PCR and a second-round multiplex PCR. TCRdb reanalysed the multiplex PCR reads using MiXCR and keeps one entry per CDR3 protein. The sample lists around 1.1 million distinct CDR3 sequences, 35% to 45% seen once, with more than 9.5% in the top ten. The germline V gene has CDR1 SGHVS and CDR2 FNYEAQ. V dropped 5 bases and J dropped 7 bases, with 12 bases sitting between them. The CDR3 runs 13 residues. The data stem from a study of Graves' ophthalmopathy and Graves' hyperthyroidism. At the level of the study: The stable label applied to hyperthyroidism with no ophthalmopathy within 18 months of follow-up.

Recruitment covered hyperthyroidism patients aged 18 to 65 whose new diagnosis was of under 2 months' duration. Broader study findings: For predicting ophthalmopathy progression, the model had around 64% sensitivity and roughly 76% specificity.

The receptor's source is an adult man with Graves' hyperthyroidism. Source material: peripheral blood or thyroid tissue (not recorded which). This chain joins TRBV7-6 and TRBJ2-1; D is tentatively TRBD1 or TRBD2 (5 bases each). The CDR3 is CASSEGRSNEQFF. CDR3 sequence (DNA): TGTGCCAGCAGCGAGGGACGGAGTAATGAGCAGTTCTTC. Full variable domain (outside the CDR3, taken from reference TRBV7-6 and TRBJ2-1): GAGVSQSPRYKVTKRGQDVALRCDPISGHVSLYWYRQALGQGPEFLTYFNYEAQQDKSGLPNDRFSAERPEGSISTLTIQRTEQRDSAMYRCASSEGRSNEQFFGPGTRLTVL.